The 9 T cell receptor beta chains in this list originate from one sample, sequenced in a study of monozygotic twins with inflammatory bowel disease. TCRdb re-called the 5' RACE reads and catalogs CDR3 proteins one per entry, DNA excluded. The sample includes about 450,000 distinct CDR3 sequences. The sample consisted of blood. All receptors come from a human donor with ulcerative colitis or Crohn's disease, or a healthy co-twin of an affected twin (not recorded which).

The CDR3 here is CSGKQGGGGYTF. The chain couples TRBV29-1 to TRBJ1-2; TCRdb indicates TRBD1, and absent DNA this call remains unverified. The CDR3 has 12 amino acids. Germline V gene sequence: CDR1 SQVTM, CDR2 ANQGSEA.

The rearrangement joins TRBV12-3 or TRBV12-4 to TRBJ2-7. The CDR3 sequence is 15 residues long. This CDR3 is CASSLVGVGYYEQYF.

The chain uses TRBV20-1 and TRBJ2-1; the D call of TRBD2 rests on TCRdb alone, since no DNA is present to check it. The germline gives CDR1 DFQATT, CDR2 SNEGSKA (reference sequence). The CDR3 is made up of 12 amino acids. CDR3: CSALRTSGEQFF.

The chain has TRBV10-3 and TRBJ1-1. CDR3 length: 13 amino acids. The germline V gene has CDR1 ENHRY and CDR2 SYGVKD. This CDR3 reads CAISELMNTEAFF.

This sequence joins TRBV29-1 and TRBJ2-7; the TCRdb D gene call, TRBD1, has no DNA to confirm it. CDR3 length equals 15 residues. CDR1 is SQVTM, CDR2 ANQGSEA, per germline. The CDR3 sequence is CSVSRQGAKGGEQYF.

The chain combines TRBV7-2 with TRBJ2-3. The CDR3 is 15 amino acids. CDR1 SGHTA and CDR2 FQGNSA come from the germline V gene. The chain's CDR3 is CASSLAGVGTDTQYF.

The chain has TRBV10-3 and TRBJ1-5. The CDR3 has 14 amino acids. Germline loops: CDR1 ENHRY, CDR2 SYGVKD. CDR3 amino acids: CAISEGDSNQPQHF.

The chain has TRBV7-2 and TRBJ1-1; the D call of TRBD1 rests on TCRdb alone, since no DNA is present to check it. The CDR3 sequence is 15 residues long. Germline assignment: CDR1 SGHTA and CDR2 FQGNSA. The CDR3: CASSWSGGINTEAFF.

The CDR3 spells CASSPNRDSKHTF. V and J are TRBV7-2 and TRBJ1-2; TCRdb's D call, TRBD1, is unchecked because there is no DNA. The CDR3 runs to 13 residues. Germline V gene data show CDR1 as SGHTA and CDR2 as FQGNSA.